In its sample, the clone carrying this TCR beta chain was seen a few times. Antigen unknown. The data stem from a study of identical twins. Study findings and constraints: One should note that invariant MAIT and iNKT cells could partly confound zero-insertion analyses.

All of the donors were Caucasians in good health. The V gene's germline CDR1 is MDHEN and CDR2 SYDVKM. This CDR3 region has 15 residues. V was pared by 5 bases and J by 5 bases, with 9 bases of the junction left unmatched. Unique molecular identifiers were present on cDNA, and template switching added a universal primer site. In TCRdb, the 5' RACE reads were re-called with MiXCR into one record per CDR3 protein. Here the sample spans hundreds of thousands of distinct CDR3 sequences, around 8.6% being singletons. Separately, the same data were catalogued under a study of yellow fever vaccine responses in identical twins. That study reports: Twins showed a vaccine T cell response that reportedly seemed partly convergent, partly personalized.

The V call is TRBV28, the J call TRBJ2-5, with TRBD2 identical over 9 bases. The receptor comes from a woman aged 18 to 35 in good health. Sequenced sample: PBMCs. For the CDR3, the DNA is TGTGCCAGCAGTCGCCAGGGACTAGCCGCCGAGACCCAGTACTTC. Its translation is CASSRQGLAAETQYF.